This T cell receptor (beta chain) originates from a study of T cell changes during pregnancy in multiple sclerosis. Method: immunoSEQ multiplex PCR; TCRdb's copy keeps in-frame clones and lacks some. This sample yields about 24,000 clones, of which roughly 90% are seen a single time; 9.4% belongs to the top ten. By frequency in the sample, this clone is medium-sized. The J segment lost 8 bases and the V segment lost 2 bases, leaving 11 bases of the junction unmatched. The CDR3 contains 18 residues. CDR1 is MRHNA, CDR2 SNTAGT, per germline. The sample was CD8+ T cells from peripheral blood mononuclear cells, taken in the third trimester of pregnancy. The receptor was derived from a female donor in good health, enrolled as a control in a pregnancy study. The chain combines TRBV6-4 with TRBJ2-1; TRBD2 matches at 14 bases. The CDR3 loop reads CASSDGALTSGGAYEQFF. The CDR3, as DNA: TGTGCCAGCAGTGACGGGGCCTTGACTAGCGGGGGGGCCTATGAGCAGTTCTTC.